The clone carrying this T cell receptor beta chain came up a few times. Its target is unknown. The data derive from a study of blood T cells in healthy people across ages. Then a second PCR, running about 6 to 12 cycles, was carried out with a sample-barcoded 5' primer and a J-beta primer mix. Tagging of each cDNA molecule was performed by a template-switch adaptor with 12 random nucleotides. TCRdb passed the 5' RACE reads through MiXCR, listing each CDR3 protein once. The sample has 950,000 to 1,200,000 distinct CDR3 sequences, around two fifths seen once. The study recruited healthy Caucasian donors from Russia who were aged about 6 to 90. Each individual donor underwent a draw of approximately 9.8 milliliters of peripheral blood. Notes on the study in general: Underestimates were what the diversity estimates from one million T cells were considered to be.

Material for sequencing was blood. This TCR came from a man between 18 and 35 years old in good health.

CDR3 DNA sequence: TGCGCCAGCAGCCCGAAGGGAGGTTCCGAAAAACTGTTTTTT. The encoded protein is CASSPKGGSEKLFF. This chain uses TRBV4-3 with TRBJ1-4; D ambiguous. The germline V gene has CDR1 LGHNA and CDR2 YSLEER. The CDR3 has 14 residues. The V end was cut by 4 bases, the J end by 8 bases, with 14 bases between.